Detailed here is one T cell receptor beta chain. Some clones are missing from TCRdb's copy, which holds only in-frame ones; the method was immunoSEQ multiplex PCR. Here the sample spans about 100,000 clones, approximately 90% being singletons. This sample is part of a study of OX40 agonist ivuxolimab in advanced cancers. Germline V lookup: CDR1 SQVTM, CDR2 ANQGSEA. V lost 7 bases, J lost 3 bases, and 14 bases lay in between. The CDR3 extends over 13 amino acids. The TCR was taken from an adult with an advanced solid tumor such as melanoma, head and neck, liver or kidney cancer. This chain connects TRBV29-1 to TRBJ2-3, with unresolved D. Sequencing was performed on CD4+ or CD8+ T cells sorted from blood, taken in a trial of the OX40 agonist ivuxolimab. The CDR3 here is CSAPMDGTDTQYF. CDR3 sequence (DNA): TGCAGCGCCCCAATGGATGGAACAGATACGCAGTATTTT.